The entry that follows covers one T cell receptor beta chain sequence. Its antigen is still unknown. These data are taken from a study of cytomegalovirus exposure and HLA in healthy donors. Whole-study results and caveats: Association with HLA alleles at 0.05 false discovery rate was found for around 17,000 TCR beta sequences in a later analysis. In a later analysis, V- and J-gene trimming of beta chains associated with a DCLRE1C missense variant, replicated independently. Being indistinguishable, some V segments were excluded, TRBV6-2 and TRBV6-3 among them.

After removal of 0 bases from V and 9 bases from J, the junction contained 10 bases not matched to a gene. CDR1 is MNHEY and CDR2 is SVGAGI in the germline V gene. This CDR3 contains 15 residues. With 60 Vbeta and 13 Jbeta primers, the PCR was carried out. TCRdb's table, derived via immunoSEQ multiplex PCR, lists solely in-frame clones and lacks some. The sample has approximately 160,000 clones; 75% to 90% are singletons. Sequencing was performed on PBMCs. This clonotype was sampled from a woman between 50 and 59 years old in good health and CMV-seropositive. The chain has TRBV6-5 and TRBJ2-5; 7 nucleotides line up with TRBD1. The CDR3, as DNA: TGTGCCAGCAGTTACTCGAATCCCCTGACAGGGTCCCAGTACTTC. It is translated as CASSYSNPLTGSQYF.